This T cell receptor beta chain was retrieved from a study of circulating and synovial CD4+ cells in juvenile arthritis. Overall study results and limits: T cell genome counts differed by at least an order of magnitude between CPL and CD4 samples. These repertoires were less diverse than bulk blood CD4 repertoires.

Germline V CDR1 and CDR2: SGHRS, YFSETQ. CDR3 length equals 13 residues. Trimming pared 3 bases from V and 7 bases from J, leaving 11 bases between. Of note for this clone: Its target is unknown.

Sequenced by immunoSEQ multiplex PCR; TCRdb stores in-frame clones only, minus some. The table includes 2,500 to 3,000 clones, 85% to 90% detected once. Sequencing was performed on HLA-DR+ CD4+ T cells from blood. Subset given: circulating pathogenic-like lymphocytes, sorted as HLA-DR+CD14-CD3+CD4+CD25low/- blood T cells. This clonotype was sampled from a human donor with juvenile idiopathic arthritis. This sequence joins TRBV5-1 and TRBJ2-1; a weak D match, TRBD2 (5 bases). CDR3 loop: CASSSTKPNEQFF. DNA for the CDR3: TGCGCCAGCAGCTCGACTAAACCGAATGAGCAGTTCTTC.